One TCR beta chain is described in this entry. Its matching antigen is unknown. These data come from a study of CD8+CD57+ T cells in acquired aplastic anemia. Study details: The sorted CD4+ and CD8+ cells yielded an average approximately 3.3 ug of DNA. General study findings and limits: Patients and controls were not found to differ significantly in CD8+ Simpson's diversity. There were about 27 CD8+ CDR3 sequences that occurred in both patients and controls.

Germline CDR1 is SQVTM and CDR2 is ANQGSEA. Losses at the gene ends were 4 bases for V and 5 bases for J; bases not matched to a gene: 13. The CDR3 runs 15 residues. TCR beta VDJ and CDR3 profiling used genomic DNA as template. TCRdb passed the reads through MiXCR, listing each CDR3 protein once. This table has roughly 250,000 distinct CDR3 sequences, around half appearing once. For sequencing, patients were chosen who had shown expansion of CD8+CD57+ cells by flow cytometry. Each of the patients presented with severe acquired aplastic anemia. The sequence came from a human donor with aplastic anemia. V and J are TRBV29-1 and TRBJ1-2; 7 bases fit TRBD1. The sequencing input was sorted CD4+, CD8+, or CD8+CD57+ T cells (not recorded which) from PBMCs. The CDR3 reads CSVATMAGTAYGYTF. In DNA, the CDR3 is TGCAGCGTTGCTACTATGGCCGGGACAGCATATGGCTACACCTTC.